The clone carrying this T cell receptor (beta chain) was found once. V was shortened by 4 bases and J by 5 bases, with 17 bases between the two germline ends. The CDR3 has 15 amino acids. The germline V gene encodes CDR1 LGHDT and CDR2 YNNKEL (reference sequence). The sample comes from a study of blood T cell repertoires in COVID-19. The assay was immunoSEQ multiplex PCR, and TCRdb's table has in-frame clones only and misses some. The sample has more than 12,000 clones; about 80% are singletons. This chain connects TRBV3-1 (or the pseudogene TRBV3-2) to TRBJ1-2; no clear D. Sequencing was done on a sample of peripheral blood. This sequence originates from a human donor in a cohort sampled during active COVID-19. CDR3 region: CASSRQGWRRYGYTF. CDR3 coding DNA: TGTGCCAGCAGCCGCCAAGGGTGGAGGAGGTATGGCTACACCTTC.